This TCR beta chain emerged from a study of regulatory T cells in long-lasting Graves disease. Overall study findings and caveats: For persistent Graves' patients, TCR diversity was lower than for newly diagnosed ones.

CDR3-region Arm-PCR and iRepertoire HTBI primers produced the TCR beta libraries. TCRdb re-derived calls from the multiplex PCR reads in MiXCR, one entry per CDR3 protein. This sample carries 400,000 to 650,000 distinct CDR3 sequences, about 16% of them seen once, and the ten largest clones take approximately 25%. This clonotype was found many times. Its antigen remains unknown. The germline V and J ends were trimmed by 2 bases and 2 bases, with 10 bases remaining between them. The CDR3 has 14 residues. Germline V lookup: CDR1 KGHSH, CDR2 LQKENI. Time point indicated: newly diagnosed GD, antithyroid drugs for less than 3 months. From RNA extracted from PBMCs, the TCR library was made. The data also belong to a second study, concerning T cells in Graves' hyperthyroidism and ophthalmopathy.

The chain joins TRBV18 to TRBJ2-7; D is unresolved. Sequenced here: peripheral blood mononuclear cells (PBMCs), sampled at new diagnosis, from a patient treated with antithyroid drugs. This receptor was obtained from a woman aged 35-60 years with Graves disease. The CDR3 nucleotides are TGTGCCAGCTCACCAAAGGCGGACCCCTACGAGCAGTACTTC. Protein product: CASSPKADPYEQYF.